This TCR beta chain originates from a study of blood T cell repertoires in COVID-19. Looked up from germline, CDR1 is SQVTM and CDR2 is ANQGSEA. Trimming cost V 4 bases and J 3 bases, with 17 bases left between them. There are 15 residues in the CDR3. The protocol was immunoSEQ multiplex PCR, while the TCRdb copy is restricted to in-frame clones and leaves out a portion. Here the sample spans 110,000 or so clones, approximately 83% being singletons. The chain employs TRBV29-1 and TRBJ2-3, with D possibly being TRBD2 (7 bases). The clonotype originates from a man aged 45-65 years with acute or convalescent COVID-19. Sequenced input: peripheral blood. The CDR3 sequence: CSVGQQGGITDTQYF. The CDR3, as DNA: TGCAGCGTTGGCCAACAGGGAGGGATAACAGATACGCAGTATTTT.